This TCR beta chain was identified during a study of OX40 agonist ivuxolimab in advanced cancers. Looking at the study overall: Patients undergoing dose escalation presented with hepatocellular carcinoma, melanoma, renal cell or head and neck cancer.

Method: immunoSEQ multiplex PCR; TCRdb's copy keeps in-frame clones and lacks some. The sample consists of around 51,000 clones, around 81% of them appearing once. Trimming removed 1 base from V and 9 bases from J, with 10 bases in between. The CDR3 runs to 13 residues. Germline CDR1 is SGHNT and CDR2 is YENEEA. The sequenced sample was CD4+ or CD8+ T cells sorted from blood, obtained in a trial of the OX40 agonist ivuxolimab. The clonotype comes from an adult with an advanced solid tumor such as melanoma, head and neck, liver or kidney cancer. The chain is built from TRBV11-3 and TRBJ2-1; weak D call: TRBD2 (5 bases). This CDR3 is CASSLAREGEQFF. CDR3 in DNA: TGTGCCAGCAGCTTAGCGAGGGAAGGTGAGCAGTTCTTC. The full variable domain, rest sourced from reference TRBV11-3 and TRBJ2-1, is EAGVVQSPRYKIIEKKQPVAFWCNPISGHNTLYWYLQNLGQGPELLIRYENEEAVDDSQLPKDRFSAERLKGVDSTLKIQPAELGDSAVYLCASSLAREGEQFFGPGTRLTVL.